Only one count was recorded for the clone carrying this T cell receptor beta chain. Antigen unknown. Some clones are missing from TCRdb's copy, which holds only in-frame ones; the method was immunoSEQ multiplex PCR. The sample yields some 2,500 clones, 70% to 85% seen once. The data were taken from a study of T cells and copy number aberrations in small-cell lung cancer. Study outcomes and limitations: Versus adjacent lung, tumor T-cell richness and clonality were lower; density nonsignificantly.

Patients with resected limited-stage small-cell lung cancer, operated 2008 to 2020. The CDR3 is made up of 13 amino acids. Germline V lookup: CDR1 SGHTA, CDR2 FQGNSA. V gave up 5 bases and J gave up 5 bases; unmatched junction bases: 3. This receptor was taken from a man aged 55-75 years with small cell lung cancer. This rearrangement joins TRBV7-2 to TRBJ1-1; 9 bases are a match to TRBD1. Sequencing was carried out using normal tissue next to the tumor. CDR3 in amino acids: CASSRGQGTEAFF. The CDR3 DNA follows: TGTGCCAGCAGCCGGGGACAGGGTACTGAAGCTTTCTTT.